This paragraph covers one T cell receptor beta chain sequence. Its matching antigen is unknown. TCRdb re-analysed the 5' RACE reads in MiXCR, keeping a single row per CDR3 protein. Of about 750,000 distinct CDR3 sequences listed, roughly 20% are singletons. This specimen belongs to a study of CD8 T cells in ankylosing spondylitis. CDR1 MGHDK and CDR2 SYGVNS come from the germline V gene. After removal of 7 bases from V and 2 bases from J, the junction contained 13 bases not matched to a gene. This CDR3 spans 18 amino acids. Study-wide results and limits: Eight or nine highly homologous variants formed a TCR beta motif that appeared characteristic of ankylosing spondylitis blood.

The specimen sequenced was blood, either unsorted or a sorted T cell fraction (not recorded which). This TCR was recovered from a male donor with ankylosing spondylitis. V usage is TRBV25-1 and J usage is TRBJ2-7, with TRBD2 identical over 14 bases. CDR3 residues: CASIHGLAGGTFPYEQYF. CDR3 nucleotides: TGTGCCAGCATACACGGACTAGCGGGAGGAACTTTTCCCTACGAGCAGTACTTC.